What follows describes a single TCR beta chain. The method was immunoSEQ multiplex PCR; TCRdb's version includes in-frame clones alone and lacks a portion of them. The data contain around 40,000 clones, around 80% of them singletons. Germline lookup yields CDR1 SEHNR and CDR2 FQNEAQ (reference sequence). This CDR3 spans 15 amino acids. Trimming removed 3 bases at V and 5 bases at J, with 14 bases between. The data belong to a study of blood T cell repertoires in COVID-19. The chain combines TRBV7-9 with TRBJ2-1, with D tentatively TRBD2 (5 bases). Sequencing was performed on peripheral blood. The clonotype comes from an elderly man with active or convalescent COVID-19. In nucleotides, the CDR3 is TGTGCCAGCAGCTTTAGAGGGAGTGTCCACAATGAGCAGTTCTTC. Protein product: CASSFRGSVHNEQFF.